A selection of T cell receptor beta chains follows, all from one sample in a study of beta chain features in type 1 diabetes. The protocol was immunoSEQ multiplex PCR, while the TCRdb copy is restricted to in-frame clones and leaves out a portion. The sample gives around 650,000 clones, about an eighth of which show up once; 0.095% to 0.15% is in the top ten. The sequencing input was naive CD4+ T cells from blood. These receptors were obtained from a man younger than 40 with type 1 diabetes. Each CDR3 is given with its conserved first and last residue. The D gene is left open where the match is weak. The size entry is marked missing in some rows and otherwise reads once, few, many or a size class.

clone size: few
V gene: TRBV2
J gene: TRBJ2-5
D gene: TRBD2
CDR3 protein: CASTGLAKETQYF
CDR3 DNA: TGTGCCAGCACGGGACTAGCAAAAGAGACCCAGTACTTC

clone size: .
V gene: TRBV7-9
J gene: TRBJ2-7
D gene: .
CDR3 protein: CASSFDLSYEQYF
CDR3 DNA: TGTGCCAGCAGCTTTGACCTCTCCTACGAGCAGTACTTC

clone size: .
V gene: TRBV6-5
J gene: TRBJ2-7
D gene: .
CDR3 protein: CASRTGVSSYEQYF
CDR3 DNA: TGTGCCAGCAGGACAGGCGTTAGCTCCTACGAGCAGTACTTC

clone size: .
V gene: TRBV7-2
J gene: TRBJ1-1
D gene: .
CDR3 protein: CASSLATANTEAFF
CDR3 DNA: TGTGCCAGCAGCTTAGCGACAGCGAACACTGAAGCTTTCTTT

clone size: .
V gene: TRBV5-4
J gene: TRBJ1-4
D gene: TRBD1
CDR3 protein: CATTRQGKMANEKLFF
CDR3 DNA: TGTGCCACCACAAGACAGGGAAAGATGGCTAATGAAAAACTGTTTTTT

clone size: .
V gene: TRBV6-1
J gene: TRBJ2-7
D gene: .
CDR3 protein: CASSGTYKTYEQYF
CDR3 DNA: TGTGCCAGCAGCGGGACATACAAAACCTACGAGCAGTACTTC

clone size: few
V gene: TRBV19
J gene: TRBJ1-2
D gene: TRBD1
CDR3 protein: CASSGSGTEMGYTF
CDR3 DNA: TGTGCCAGTAGTGGATCCGGGACAGAGATGGGCTACACCTTC

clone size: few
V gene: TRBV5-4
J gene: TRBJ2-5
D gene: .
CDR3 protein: CASSLMDSQETQYF
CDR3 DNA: TGTGCCAGCAGCTTGATGGACTCTCAAGAGACCCAGTACTTC

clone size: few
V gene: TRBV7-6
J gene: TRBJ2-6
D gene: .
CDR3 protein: CASSPRGANSGANVLTF
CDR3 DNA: TGTGCCAGCAGCCCGAGAGGGGCCAACTCTGGGGCCAACGTCCTGACTTTC

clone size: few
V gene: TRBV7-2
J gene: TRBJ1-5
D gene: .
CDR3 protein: CASSFIPGEVQPQHF
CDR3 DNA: TGTGCCAGCAGCTTTATTCCGGGGGAGGTCCAGCCCCAGCATTTT

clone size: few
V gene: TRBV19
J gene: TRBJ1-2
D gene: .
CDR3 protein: CASSTPLEGNGYTF
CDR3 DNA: TGTGCCAGTAGTACTCCCCTCGAGGGGAATGGCTACACCTTC

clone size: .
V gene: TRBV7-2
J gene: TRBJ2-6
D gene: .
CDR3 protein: CASSLGEWRSSGANVLTF
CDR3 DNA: TGTGCCAGCAGCTTAGGCGAGTGGCGGAGCTCTGGGGCCAACGTCCTGACTTTC

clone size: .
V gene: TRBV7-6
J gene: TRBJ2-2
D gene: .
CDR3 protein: CASSLSGVTGELFF
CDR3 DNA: TGTGCCAGCAGCTTATCTGGAGTTACCGGGGAGCTGTTTTTT

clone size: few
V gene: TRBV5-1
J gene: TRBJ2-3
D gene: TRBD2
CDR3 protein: CASSLLAGGADTQYF
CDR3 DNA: TGCGCCAGCAGCTTACTAGCGGGGGGCGCAGATACGCAGTATTTT

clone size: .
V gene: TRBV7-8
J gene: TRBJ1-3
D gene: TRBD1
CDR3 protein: CASSLAQGTGLGNTIYF
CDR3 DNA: TGTGCCAGCAGCTTAGCTCAAGGGACAGGCCTTGGAAACACCATATATTTT

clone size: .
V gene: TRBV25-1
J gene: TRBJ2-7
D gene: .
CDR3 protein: CASSETRGIYEQYF
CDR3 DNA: TGTGCCAGCAGTGAAACCAGGGGAATCTACGAGCAGTACTTC

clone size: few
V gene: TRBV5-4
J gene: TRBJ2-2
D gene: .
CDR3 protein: CASSYTGELFF
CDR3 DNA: TGTGCCAGCAGCTACACCGGGGAGCTGTTTTTT

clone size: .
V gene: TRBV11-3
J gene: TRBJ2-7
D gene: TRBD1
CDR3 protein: CASSLAYRTGPTYEQYF
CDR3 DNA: TGTGCCAGCAGCTTAGCCTACCGGACAGGGCCCACCTACGAGCAGTACTTC

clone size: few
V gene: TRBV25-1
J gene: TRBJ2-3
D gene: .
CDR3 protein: CASSEHGPPSDDTQYF
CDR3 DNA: TGTGCCAGCAGTGAACACGGACCACCGAGCGACGATACGCAGTATTTT

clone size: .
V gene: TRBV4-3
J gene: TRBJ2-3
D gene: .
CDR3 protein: CASSQGTRLDDTQYF
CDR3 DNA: TGCGCCAGCAGCCAAGGGACACGGCTGGACGATACGCAGTATTTT

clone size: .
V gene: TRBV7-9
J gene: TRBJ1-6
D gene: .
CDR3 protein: CASSFRTEPNSPLHF
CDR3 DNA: TGTGCCAGCAGCTTTCGGACGGAGCCTAATTCACCCCTCCACTTT

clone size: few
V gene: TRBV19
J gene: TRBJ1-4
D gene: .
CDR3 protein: CASGGQWNEKLFF
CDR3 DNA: TGTGCCAGTGGCGGGCAGTGGAATGAAAAACTGTTTTTT

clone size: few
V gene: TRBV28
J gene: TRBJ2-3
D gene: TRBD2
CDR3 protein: CASASGGYTQYF
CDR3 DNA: TGTGCCAGCGCTAGCGGGGGCTATACGCAGTATTTT

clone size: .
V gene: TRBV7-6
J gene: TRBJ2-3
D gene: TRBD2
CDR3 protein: CASSSAPTSGGTDTQYF
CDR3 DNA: TGTGCCAGCAGCTCTGCTCCGACTAGCGGGGGCACAGATACGCAGTATTTT

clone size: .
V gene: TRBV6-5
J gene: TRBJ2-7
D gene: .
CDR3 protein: CASSYPQGGGYEQYF
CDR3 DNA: TGTGCCAGCAGTTACCCCCAGGGAGGAGGGTATGAGCAGTACTTC

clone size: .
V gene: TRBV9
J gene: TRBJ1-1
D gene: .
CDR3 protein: CASQPSGENTEAFF
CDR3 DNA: TGTGCCAGCCAACCGAGCGGTGAGAACACTGAAGCTTTCTTT

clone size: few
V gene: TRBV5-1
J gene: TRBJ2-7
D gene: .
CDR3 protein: CASSNGARTAAYEQYF
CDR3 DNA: TGCGCCAGCAGCAATGGGGCCAGGACAGCCGCCTACGAGCAGTACTTC

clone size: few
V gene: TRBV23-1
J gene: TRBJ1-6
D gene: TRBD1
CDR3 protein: CAFAGTEVSPLHF
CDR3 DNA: TGCGCCTTTGCGGGGACAGAGGTTTCACCCCTCCACTTT

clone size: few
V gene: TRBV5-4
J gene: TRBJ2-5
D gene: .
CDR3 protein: CASSSGSQETQYF
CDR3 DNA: TGTGCCAGCAGCTCCGGGAGCCAAGAGACCCAGTACTTC

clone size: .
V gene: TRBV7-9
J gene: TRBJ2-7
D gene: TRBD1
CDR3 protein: CASSFWDRGTYEQYF
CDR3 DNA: TGTGCCAGCAGCTTCTGGGACAGGGGTACCTACGAGCAGTACTTC

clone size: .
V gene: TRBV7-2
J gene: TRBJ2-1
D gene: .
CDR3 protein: CASSTGGRPGEQFF
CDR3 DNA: TGTGCCAGCAGCACCGGGGGCCGCCCGGGTGAGCAGTTCTTC

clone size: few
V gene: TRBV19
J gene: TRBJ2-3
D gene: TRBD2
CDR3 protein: CASSMIGERGARTDTQYF
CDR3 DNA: TGTGCCAGTAGTATGATCGGCGAGCGGGGGGCCCGCACAGATACGCAGTATTTT

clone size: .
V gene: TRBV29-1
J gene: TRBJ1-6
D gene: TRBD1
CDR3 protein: CSARGAGGYNSPLHF
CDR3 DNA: TGCAGCGCCAGAGGGGCAGGGGGATATAATTCACCCCTCCACTTT

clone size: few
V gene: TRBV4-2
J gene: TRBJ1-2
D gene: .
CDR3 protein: CASSQESSYTF
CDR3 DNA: TGTGCCAGCAGCCAAGAGTCCAGCTACACCTTC

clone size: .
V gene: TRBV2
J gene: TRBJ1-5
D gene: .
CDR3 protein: CASSDYYSNQPQHF
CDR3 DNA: TGTGCCAGCAGTGATTATTATAGCAATCAGCCCCAGCATTTT

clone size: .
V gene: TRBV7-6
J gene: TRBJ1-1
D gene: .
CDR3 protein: CASSQRNTEAFF
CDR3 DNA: TGTGCCAGCAGCCAAAGGAACACTGAAGCTTTCTTT

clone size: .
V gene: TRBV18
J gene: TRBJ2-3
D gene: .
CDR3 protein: CASSPKTRGDTQYF
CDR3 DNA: TGTGCCAGCTCACCGAAGACTAGGGGTGATACGCAGTATTTT

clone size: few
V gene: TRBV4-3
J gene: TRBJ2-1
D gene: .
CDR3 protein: CASSQDGGTQQFF
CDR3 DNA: TGCGCCAGCAGCCAAGACGGAGGGACTCAGCAGTTCTTC

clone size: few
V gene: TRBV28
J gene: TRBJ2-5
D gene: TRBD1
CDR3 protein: CASSRTGGVETQYF
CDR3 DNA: TGTGCCAGCAGTCGGACAGGGGGAGTGGAGACCCAGTACTTC

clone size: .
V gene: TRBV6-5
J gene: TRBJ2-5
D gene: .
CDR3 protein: CASTRRNQETQYF
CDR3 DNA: TGTGCCAGCACACGACGTAACCAAGAGACCCAGTACTTC

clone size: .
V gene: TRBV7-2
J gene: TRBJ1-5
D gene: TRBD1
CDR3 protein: CASSSDRGLTQPQHF
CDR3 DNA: TGTGCCAGCAGCTCGGACAGGGGTCTCACTCAGCCCCAGCATTTT

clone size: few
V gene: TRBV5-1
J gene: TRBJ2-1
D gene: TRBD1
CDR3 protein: CASTNRQGAYNEQFF
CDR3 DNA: TGCGCCAGCACCAATCGACAGGGCGCCTACAATGAGCAGTTCTTC

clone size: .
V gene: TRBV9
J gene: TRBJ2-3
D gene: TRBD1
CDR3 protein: CASSFGTASTDTQYF
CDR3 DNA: TGTGCCAGCAGCTTTGGGACAGCTAGCACAGATACGCAGTATTTT

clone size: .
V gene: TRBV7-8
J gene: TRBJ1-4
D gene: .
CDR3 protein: CASSVTRATNEKLFF
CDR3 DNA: TGTGCCAGCAGCGTAACACGAGCAACTAATGAAAAACTGTTTTTT